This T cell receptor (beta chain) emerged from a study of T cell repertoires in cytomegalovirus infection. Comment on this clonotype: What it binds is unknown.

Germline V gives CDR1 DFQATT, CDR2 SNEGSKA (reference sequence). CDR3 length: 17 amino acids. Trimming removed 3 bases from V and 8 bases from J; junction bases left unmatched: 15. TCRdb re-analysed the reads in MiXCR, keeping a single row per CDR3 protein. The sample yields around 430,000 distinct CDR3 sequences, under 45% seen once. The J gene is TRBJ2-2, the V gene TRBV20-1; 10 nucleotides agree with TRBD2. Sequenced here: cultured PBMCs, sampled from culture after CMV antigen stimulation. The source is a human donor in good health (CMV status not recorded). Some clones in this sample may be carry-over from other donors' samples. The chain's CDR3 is CSASRTSGNPTRGELFF. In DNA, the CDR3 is TGCAGTGCTAGTAGGACTAGCGGTAACCCAACTCGTGGGGAGCTGTTTTTT.